The text below deals with one T cell receptor beta chain. What it binds is unknown. Libraries of TCR beta came from quantitative 5'-RACE with molecular barcodes. In TCRdb, the 5' RACE reads were re-called with MiXCR into one record per CDR3 protein. The sample has 150,000 to 200,000 distinct CDR3 sequences, roughly 12% seen once. This entry is derived from a study of CD8 T cells in ankylosing spondylitis. Overall study findings and caveats: Reactive arthritis synovial fluid and blood were previously reported to contain some motif variants. In ankylosing spondylitis blood, a motif of roughly 8 highly homologous TCR beta variants appeared characteristic. Significantly higher representation of disease-linked clones was reported for matched ankylosing spondylitis synovial fluid.

The CDR3 sequence is 14 residues long. CDR1 is SQVTM and CDR2 is ANQGSEA in the germline V gene. V lost 4 bases to trimming and J lost 1 base, with 13 bases between them. V is TRBV29-1 and J is TRBJ1-1, with no clear D. The sequenced sample consisted of blood, either unsorted or a sorted T cell fraction (not recorded which). The receptor was derived from a male donor with ankylosing spondylitis or in good health (not recorded which). In nucleotides, the CDR3 is TGCAGCGTTGCCCCACGGTCTTCGAACACTGAAGCTTTCTTT. This codes for CSVAPRSSNTEAFF.